The present entry profiles one TCR beta chain with its context. Its matching antigen is unknown. Trimming left V 3 bases short and J 4 bases short, with 10 bases between. This CDR3 is built from 13 residues. This entry comes from a study of T-cell memory formation after mild COVID-19. Points from the study as a whole: Mainly CM and EM harbored the contracting CD4+ clones; mainly EMRA harbored the CD8+ ones. There was no confirmation that second-wave clones peaking on day 37 were SARS-CoV-2 specific.

Sample barcodes and UMIs were carried by the TCR alpha and TCR beta cDNA libraries that 5'RACE generated with constant-segment primers. TCRdb re-analysed the 5' RACE reads in MiXCR, keeping a single row per CDR3 protein. Among about 250,000 distinct CDR3 sequences, 15% to 20% were seen once, and the ten largest hold about 3.5%. The sample taken for sequencing was PBMCs or a T cell subset sorted from them (not recorded which). V gene TRBV12-3 or TRBV12-4 combines with J gene TRBJ2-7, with D tentatively TRBD2 (5 bases). The origin of this receptor is a man aged 18 to 30 who had mild COVID-19 (a few samples of this study predate the infection). Cell type and time point are not known. CDR3 protein: CASSFSRTYEQYF. The CDR3 nucleotides are TGTGCCAGCAGTTTCTCCAGGACTTACGAGCAGTACTTC.